This entry features one T cell receptor beta chain sequence. Antigen: not known. The data derive from a study of tumor-infiltrating lymphocytes in localized non-small cell lung cancer. Whole-study findings and limits: Higher tumor T cell infiltration than in uninvolved lung was supported by TCRbeta sequencing.

Germline CDR1 SGHRS, CDR2 YFSETQ. The V and J ends lost 4 bases and 9 bases, in that order; junction bases with no gene match: 12. The CDR3 consists of 16 residues. The data were produced by immunoSEQ multiplex PCR, yet TCRdb's version contains in-frame clones alone and is incomplete. In the table there are about 14,000 clones, 75% of which are singletons. The sequence derives from a human donor with non-small cell lung cancer. The sample taken for sequencing was lung tumor tissue. The V gene is TRBV5-1, the J gene TRBJ2-5, with 13 bases lining up with TRBD2. CDR3 region: CASSPRTSGSVSAQYF. The CDR3 bases are TGCGCCAGCAGCCCCAGGACTAGCGGGAGTGTCTCCGCCCAGTACTTC.